This T cell receptor beta chain derives from a study of T cell changes during pregnancy in multiple sclerosis. The CDR3 sequence is 16 residues long. In germline, CDR1 is PRHDT, CDR2 FYEKMQ (reference sequence). Trimming took 5 bases from V and 3 from J; bases not matched to a gene: 10. TCRdb's table, derived via immunoSEQ multiplex PCR, lists solely in-frame clones and lacks some. Altogether roughly 34,000 clones are present, roughly nine tenths being singletons, with the ten largest covering roughly 0.41%. V and J are TRBV13 and TRBJ1-2; TRBD1 agrees at 9 bases. Sequenced material: CD4+ T cells from peripheral blood mononuclear cells, taken in the second trimester of pregnancy. The clonotype comes from a female donor in good health, enrolled as a control in a pregnancy study. Here the CDR3 reads CASSPGQGGSDYGYTF. CDR3 nucleotides: TGTGCCAGCAGCCCGGGACAGGGAGGCAGTGACTATGGCTACACCTTC.